The T cell receptor beta chain described here comes from a study of CD8 T cells in ankylosing spondylitis. There are many counts of this clonotype. Its antigen is unidentified. This CDR3 is 13 amino acids long. J was trimmed by 3 bases and V by 4 bases; bases with no gene match: 6. Germline loops: CDR1 SQVTM, CDR2 ANQGSEA. The TCR beta libraries were generated through quantitative 5'-RACE incorporating molecular barcodes. MiXCR, run by TCRdb on the 5' RACE reads, gives a single entry per CDR3 protein. The table lists 450,000 to 550,000 distinct CDR3 sequences, about 5.2% of them singletons, with under 4.5% in the top ten. Broader study findings: The authors reported significant enrichment of disease-linked clones in matched ankylosing spondylitis synovial fluid. It appeared that ankylosing spondylitis blood was characterized by a TCR beta motif of under ten highly homologous variants.

The V and J genes are TRBV29-1 and TRBJ2-7; 7 bases line up with TRBD2. This sequence was found in a male donor with ankylosing spondylitis. Sequenced: blood, either unsorted or a sorted T cell fraction (not recorded which). This chain's CDR3 is CSVGTRTSYEQYF. CDR3 bases: TGCAGCGTTGGGACCCGGACTAGCTACGAGCAGTACTTC.